This T cell receptor (beta chain) was obtained from a study of neoadjuvant anti-PD-1 for oral cavity cancer. This table comes from immunoSEQ multiplex PCR, and its TCRdb copy is limited to in-frame clones, with some not included. The sample records more than 9,500 clones, roughly two thirds being singletons. Time point specified: after neoadjuvant nivolumab, at surgical resection. Stage II-IVA oral cavity squamous cell carcinoma was new and untreated by systemic or radiation therapy. These oral cavity squamous cell carcinomas were HPV-negative and locally advanced. This CDR3 has 14 residues. Trimming removed 9 bases from V and 3 bases from J; junction bases left unmatched: 4. Looked up from germline, CDR1 is MNHNS and CDR2 is SASEGT.

The material sequenced was PBMCs, taken after nivolumab (anti-PD-1) treatment. This sequence originates from a person between 40 and 80 years old with oral cavity squamous cell carcinoma. This chain connects TRBV6-1 to TRBJ2-1, with 11 bases identical to TRBD2. The CDR3 loop is CASLLAGGYNEQFF. CDR3 nucleotides: TGTGCCAGTCTTCTAGCGGGAGGCTACAATGAGCAGTTCTTC.